Listed below are T cell receptor beta chains from one sample, sequenced in a study of blood T cell repertoires in COVID-19. Clones were sequenced by immunoSEQ multiplex PCR, and TCRdb holds only the in-frame ones, with some missing. The table lists some 130,000 clones, under 85% of them singletons. Material: PBMCs or T cells enriched from blood (not recorded which). Receptor source: a man aged 25-40 years who had recovered from COVID-19. The CDR3 runs from the conserved cysteine through the conserved F or W.

TRBV5-4,CASSPGTSGSQAYNEQFF
TRBV9,CASSVVNPGNTEAFF
TRBV27,CASSPLWRGRAGELFF
TRBV10-1,CASSELGGQGSYNEQFF
TRBV7-2,CASSTGLAGTGELFF
TRBV5-1,CASSEDRTASGNTIYF
TRBV9,CASSPGTGGQPQHF
TRBV15,CATSSIRGNEQFF
TRBV6-5,CASSYTGTVSGNTIYF
TRBV5-5,CASSLGRSSYEQYF
TRBV11-2,CASSDRDRNTGELFF
TRBV5-6,CASSLGRSAEAFF
TRBV28,CASMSGGNTDTQYF
TRBV18,CASSAPGTGTEGYTF
TRBV29-1,CSVEDGQGQLYGYTF
TRBV18,CASSPGQGAWGQYF
TRBV7-8,CASSLSPAGGNTIYF
TRBV28,CASSPPGTAGVNVLTF
TRBV5-1,CASSLVSTGGYEQYF
TRBV3-1/TRBV3-2,CASSQASQGLGSPLHF
TRBV6-5,CASSYGVAGAYEQYF
TRBV6-5,CASSYSMTGAESYTF
TRBV9,CASSGQGLNEQFF
TRBV18,CASSPTGGGTDTQYF
TRBV20-1,CSASGTSSLSGANVLTF